This TCR beta chain was found in a study of early T cells in non-severe SARS-CoV-2 infection. Overall study context: Chains were not paired, and sequencing was done on bulk RNA from unsorted whole blood.

Trimming at V came to 1 base and at J to 1 base, leaving 4 bases not matched to a gene. The CDR3 length is 15 residues. CDR1 and CDR2 (germline): SEHNR, FQNEAQ (reference sequence). Attachment of unique molecular identifiers to individual cDNA molecules was performed. TCRdb re-called the 5' RACE reads through MiXCR, storing one row per CDR3 protein. Among 100,000 to 130,000 distinct CDR3 sequences, around 10% were seen once, and the ten largest hold approximately 3.1%. This clonotype was seen a handful of times. The sequence came from an adult who was a healthcare worker with PCR-confirmed SARS-CoV-2 infection or an uninfected control (not recorded which). The chain has TRBV7-9 and TRBJ2-7; 7 bases match TRBD1. Sequencing was carried out using whole blood. The DNA of the CDR3 is TGTGCCAGCAGCTTAGAACAGGGGATTTCCTACGAGCAGTACTTC. Amino acid sequence: CASSLEQGISYEQYF.